This T cell receptor (beta chain) was retrieved from a study of neurological immune-mediated disorders. The sample holds many counts of this clonotype. One entry per CDR3 protein, called by TCRdb with MiXCR from the 5' RACE reads. The sample has 40,000 to 45,000 distinct CDR3 sequences, approximately 11% seen once. V shed 5 bases, J shed 3 bases, and the junction held 5 bases outside the gene matches. The germline CDR1 and CDR2 sequences are SGHRS and YFSETQ. CDR3 size: 14 residues. This receptor was taken from a female donor in good health. Sequencing was performed on PBMCs. The chain links TRBV5-1 to TRBJ1-1, with 9 bases matching TRBD1. In DNA form, the CDR3 reads TGCGCCAGCAGTTCAGGACAGGGGCACACTGAAGCTTTCTTT. It yields the protein CASSSGQGHTEAFF.